The rows below give T cell receptor beta chains drawn from one sample of a study of post-analysis software for immune sequencing data. One entry per CDR3 protein results from TCRdb running MiXCR on the PCR reads. Of around 770,000 distinct CDR3 sequences listed, roughly 50% were seen once; the top ten hold approximately 5%. The specimen sequenced was blood. All receptors derive from a girl aged 5 to 17 with multiple sclerosis. The CDR3 runs from the conserved cysteine through the conserved F or W. A D gene is named only where the DNA matches it firmly. A clone size is listed for some rows: how often the clone was seen (once, few, many), or a class if it is expanded.

j_call clone_size d_call v_call cdr3_nt cdr3_aa
TRBJ1-2 NA TRBD1 TRBV20-1 TGCAGTGCTAAGGGGGGACAGGCGAGGGGCTACACCTTC CSAKGGQARGYTF
TRBJ1-2 NA NA TRBV20-1 TGCAGCCTTTCCGGGGGTATCTATGGCTACACCTTC CSLSGGIYGYTF
TRBJ1-1 few NA TRBV20-1 TGCAGTGCTACGTATATGAACACTGAAGCTTTCTTT CSATYMNTEAFF
TRBJ2-7 NA TRBD2 TRBV6-5 TGTGCCAGCAGGGCTCTCGTCGGACTAGGTATTGACGAGCAGTACTTC CASRALVGLGIDEQYF
TRBJ2-7 once NA TRBV28 TGTGCCCCACTCCGGGATGGTCCCTACGAGCAGTACTTC CAPLRDGPYEQYF
TRBJ2-7 few TRBD1 TRBV29-1 TGCAGCGTTGAGGAGACAGGGCACGAGCAGTACTTC CSVEETGHEQYF
TRBJ2-1 NA NA TRBV29-1 TGCAGCGTTGCGGTAAAACTTAGCTCCTACAATGAGCAGTTCTTC CSVAVKLSSYNEQFF
TRBJ2-3 NA NA TRBV5-6 TGTGCCAGCAGCTCCTACAGTGGATCGCAGTATTTT CASSSYSGSQYF
TRBJ1-2 few NA TRBV6-5 TGTGCCAGCAGTTACTCGAGGGTGAGGGGCGATAATAACTATGGCTACACCTTC CASSYSRVRGDNNYGYTF
TRBJ2-4 NA NA TRBV5-1 TGCGCCAGCAGCTCGGACACGCGGGCCAAAAACATTCAGTACTTC CASSSDTRAKNIQYF
TRBJ2-5 few TRBD2 TRBV28 TGTGCCAGCAGCCCGCCCGGGGGGAAAGGACTAGCTGGTGAGCAGTACTTC CASSPPGGKGLAGEQYF